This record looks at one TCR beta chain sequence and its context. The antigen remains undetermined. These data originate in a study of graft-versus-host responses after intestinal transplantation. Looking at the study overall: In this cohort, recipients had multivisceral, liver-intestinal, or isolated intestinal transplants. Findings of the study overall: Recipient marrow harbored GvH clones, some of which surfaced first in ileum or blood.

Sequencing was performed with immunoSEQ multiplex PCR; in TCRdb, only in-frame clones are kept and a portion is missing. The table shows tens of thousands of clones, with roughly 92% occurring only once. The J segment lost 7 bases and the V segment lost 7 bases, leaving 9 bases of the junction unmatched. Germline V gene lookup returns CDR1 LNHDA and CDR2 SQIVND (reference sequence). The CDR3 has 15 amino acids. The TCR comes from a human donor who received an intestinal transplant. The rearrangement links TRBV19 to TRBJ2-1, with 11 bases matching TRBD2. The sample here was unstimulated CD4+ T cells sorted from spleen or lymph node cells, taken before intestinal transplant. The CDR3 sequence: CASTAPGLAVNEQFF. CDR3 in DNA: TGTGCCAGTACCGCTCCGGGACTAGCGGTAAATGAGCAGTTCTTC.